This TCR beta chain was sequenced during a study of cytomegalovirus exposure and HLA in healthy donors. The V gene's germline CDR1 is LNHDA and CDR2 SQIVND (reference sequence). The CDR3 has 13 amino acids. Trimming took 2 bases from V and 3 from J, leaving 8 bases between them. Sequencing was performed with immunoSEQ multiplex PCR; in TCRdb, only in-frame clones are kept and a portion is missing. This sample yields more than 90,000 clones, of which roughly 82% are seen a single time; around 5.1% belongs to the top ten. The chain carries TRBV19 and TRBJ2-7, with D perhaps TRBD1 (6 bases). This sequence was found in a man aged 18 to 30 in good health and CMV-seronegative. Source material: PBMCs. CDR3 sequence: CASSIQGSYEQYF. The CDR3 bases are TGTGCCAGTAGTATACAGGGGAGCTACGAGCAGTACTTC.